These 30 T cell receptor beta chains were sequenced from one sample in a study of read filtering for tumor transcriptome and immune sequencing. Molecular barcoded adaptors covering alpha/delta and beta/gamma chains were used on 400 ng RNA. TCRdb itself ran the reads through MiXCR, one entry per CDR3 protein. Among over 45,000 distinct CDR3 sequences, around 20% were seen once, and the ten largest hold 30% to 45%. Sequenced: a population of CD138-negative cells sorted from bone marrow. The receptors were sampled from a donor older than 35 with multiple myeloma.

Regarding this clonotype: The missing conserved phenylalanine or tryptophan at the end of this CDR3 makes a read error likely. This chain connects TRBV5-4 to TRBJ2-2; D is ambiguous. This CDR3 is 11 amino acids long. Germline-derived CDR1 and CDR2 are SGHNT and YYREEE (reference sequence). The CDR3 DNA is TGTGCCAGAAGCTTGGATGGGGAGCTGTTTTCT. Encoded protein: CARSLDGELFS.

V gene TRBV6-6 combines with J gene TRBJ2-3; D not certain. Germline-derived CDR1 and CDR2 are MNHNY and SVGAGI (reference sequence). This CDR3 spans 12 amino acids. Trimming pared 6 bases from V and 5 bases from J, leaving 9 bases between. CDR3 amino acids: CASSVSGDTQYF. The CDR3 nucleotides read TGTGCCAGCAGCGTGTCGGGAGATACGCAGTATTTT.

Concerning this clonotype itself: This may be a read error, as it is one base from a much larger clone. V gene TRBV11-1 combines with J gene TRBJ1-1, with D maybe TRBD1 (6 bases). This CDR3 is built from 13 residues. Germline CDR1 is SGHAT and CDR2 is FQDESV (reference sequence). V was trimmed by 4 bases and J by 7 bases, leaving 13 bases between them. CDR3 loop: CASSCGGQSEAFF. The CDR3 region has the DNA TGTGCCAGCAGCTGCGGGGGGCAGAGTGAAGCTTTCTTT.

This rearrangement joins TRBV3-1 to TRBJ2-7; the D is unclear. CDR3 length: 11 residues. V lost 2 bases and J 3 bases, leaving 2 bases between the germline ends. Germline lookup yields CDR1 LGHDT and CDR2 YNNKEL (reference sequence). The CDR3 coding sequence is TGTGCCAGCAGCCAACACTACGAGCAGTACTTC. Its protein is CASSQHYEQYF.

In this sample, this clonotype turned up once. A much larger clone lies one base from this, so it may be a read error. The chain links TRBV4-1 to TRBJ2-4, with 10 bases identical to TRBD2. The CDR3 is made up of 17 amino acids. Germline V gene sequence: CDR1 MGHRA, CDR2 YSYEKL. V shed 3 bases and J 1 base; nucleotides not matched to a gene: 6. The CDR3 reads CASSHPTSGNAKNIQYF. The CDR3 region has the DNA TGCGCCAGCAGCCACCCAACTAGCGGGAATGCCAAAAACATTCAGTACTTC.

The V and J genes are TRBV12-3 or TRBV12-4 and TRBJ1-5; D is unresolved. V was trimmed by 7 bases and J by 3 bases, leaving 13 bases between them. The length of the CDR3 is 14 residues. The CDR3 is CASNETSPNQPQHF. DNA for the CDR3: TGTGCCAGCAACGAGACGTCACCCAATCAGCCCCAGCATTTT.

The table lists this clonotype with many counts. The CDR3 spells CASSSSQELNTEAFF. The CDR3 bases are TGTGCCAGCAGCTCATCACAGGAACTGAACACTGAAGCTTTCTTT. The chain is built from TRBV7-9 and TRBJ1-1; D is perhaps TRBD1 (5 bases). The CDR3 is made up of 15 amino acids. Trimming removed 4 bases from V and 0 bases from J, with 12 bases in between. Per the germline V gene, CDR1 is SEHNR and CDR2 is FQNEAQ (reference sequence).

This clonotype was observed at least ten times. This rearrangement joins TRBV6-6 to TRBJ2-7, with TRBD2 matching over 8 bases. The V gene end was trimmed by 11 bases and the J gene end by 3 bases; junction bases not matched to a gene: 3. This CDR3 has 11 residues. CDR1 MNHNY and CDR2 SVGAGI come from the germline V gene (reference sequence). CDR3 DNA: TGTGCCGCCCGGGAGGGCTACGAGCAGTACTTC. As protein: CAAREGYEQYF.

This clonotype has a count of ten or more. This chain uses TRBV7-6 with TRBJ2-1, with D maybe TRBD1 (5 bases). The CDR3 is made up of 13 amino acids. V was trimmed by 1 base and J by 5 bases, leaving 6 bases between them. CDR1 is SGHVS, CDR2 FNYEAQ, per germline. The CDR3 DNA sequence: TGTGCCAGCAGCTTAGGGACACACAATGAGCAGTTCTTC. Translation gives CASSLGTHNEQFF.

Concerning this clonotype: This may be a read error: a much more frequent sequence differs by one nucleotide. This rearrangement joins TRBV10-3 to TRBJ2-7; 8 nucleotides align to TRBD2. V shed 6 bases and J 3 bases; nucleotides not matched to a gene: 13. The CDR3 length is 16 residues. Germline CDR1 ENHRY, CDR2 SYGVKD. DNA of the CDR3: TGTGCCATCAGGGCGGATAGCGGGATGGGTTTCTACGAGCAGTACTTC. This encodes CAIRADSGMGFYEQYF.

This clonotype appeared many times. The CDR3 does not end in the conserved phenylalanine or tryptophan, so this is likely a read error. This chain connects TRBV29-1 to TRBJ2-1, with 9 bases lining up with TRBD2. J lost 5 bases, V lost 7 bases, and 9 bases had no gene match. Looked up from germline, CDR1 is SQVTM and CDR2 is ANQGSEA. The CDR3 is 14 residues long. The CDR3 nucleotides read TGCAGCGCCCGACTAGCGGTCGAGAACAATGAGCAGTTCTTA. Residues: CSARLAVENNEQFL.

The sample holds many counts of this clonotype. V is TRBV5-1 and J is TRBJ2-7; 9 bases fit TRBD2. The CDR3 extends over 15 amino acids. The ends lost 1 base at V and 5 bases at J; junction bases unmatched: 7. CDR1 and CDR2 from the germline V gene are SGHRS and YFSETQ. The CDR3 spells CASSLMRLAADEQYF. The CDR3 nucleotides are TGCGCCAGCAGCTTGATGAGACTAGCGGCAGACGAGCAGTACTTC.

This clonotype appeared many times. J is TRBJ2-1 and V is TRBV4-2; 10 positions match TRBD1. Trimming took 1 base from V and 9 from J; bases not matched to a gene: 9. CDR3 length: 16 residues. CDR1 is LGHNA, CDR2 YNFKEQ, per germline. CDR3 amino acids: CASSQGPGQGYGEQFF. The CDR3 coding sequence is TGTGCCAGCAGCCAAGGCCCGGGACAGGGGTACGGTGAGCAGTTCTTC.

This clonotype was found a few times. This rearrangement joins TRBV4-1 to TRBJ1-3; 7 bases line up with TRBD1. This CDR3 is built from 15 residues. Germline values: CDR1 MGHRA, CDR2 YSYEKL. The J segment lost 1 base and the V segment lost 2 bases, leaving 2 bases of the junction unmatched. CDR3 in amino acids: CASSQPQGSGNTIYF. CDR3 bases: TGCGCCAGCAGCCAACCACAGGGGTCTGGAAACACCATATATTTT.

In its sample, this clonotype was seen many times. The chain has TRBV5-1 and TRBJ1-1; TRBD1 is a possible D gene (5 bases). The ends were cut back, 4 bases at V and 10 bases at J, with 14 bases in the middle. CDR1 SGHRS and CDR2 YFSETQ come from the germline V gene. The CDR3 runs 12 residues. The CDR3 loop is CASSPAGRGAFF. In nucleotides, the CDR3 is TGCGCCAGCAGCCCAGCGGGTAGGGGAGCTTTCTTT.

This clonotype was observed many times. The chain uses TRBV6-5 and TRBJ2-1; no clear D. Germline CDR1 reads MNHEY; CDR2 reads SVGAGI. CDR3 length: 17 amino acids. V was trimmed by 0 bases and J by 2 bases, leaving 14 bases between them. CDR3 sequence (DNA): TGTGCCAGCAGTTACTCCCCCCCCCAGAAGCCCTACAATGAGCAGTTCTTC. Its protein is CASSYSPPQKPYNEQFF.

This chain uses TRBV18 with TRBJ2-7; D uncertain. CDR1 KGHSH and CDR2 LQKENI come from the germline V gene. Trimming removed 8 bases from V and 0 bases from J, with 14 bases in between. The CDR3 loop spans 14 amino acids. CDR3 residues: CASPSEAGSYEQYF. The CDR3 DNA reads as TGTGCCAGCCCAAGTGAGGCCGGCTCCTACGAGCAGTACTTC.

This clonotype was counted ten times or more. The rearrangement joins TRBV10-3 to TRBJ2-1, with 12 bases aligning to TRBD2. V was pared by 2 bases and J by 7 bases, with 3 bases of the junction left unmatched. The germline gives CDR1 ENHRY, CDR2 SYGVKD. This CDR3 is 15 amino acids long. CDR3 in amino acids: CAISEPSGRGNEQFF. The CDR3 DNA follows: TGTGCCATCAGTGAGCCTAGCGGGAGGGGGAATGAGCAGTTCTTC.

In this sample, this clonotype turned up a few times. The CDR3 bases are TGTGCCAGCAGTGAGGTAGTCTATGGCTACACCTTC. It encodes CASSEVVYGYTF. The chain employs TRBV2 and TRBJ1-2, with D unclear. The germline CDR1 and CDR2 sequences are SNHLY and FYNNEI. This CDR3 region has 12 residues. V lost 3 bases, J lost 4 bases, and 6 bases lay in between.

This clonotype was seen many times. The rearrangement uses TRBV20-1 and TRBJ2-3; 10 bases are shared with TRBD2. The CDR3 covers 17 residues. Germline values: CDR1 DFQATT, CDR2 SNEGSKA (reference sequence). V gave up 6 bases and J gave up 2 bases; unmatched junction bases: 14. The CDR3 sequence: CSADSSGRGPVTDTQYF. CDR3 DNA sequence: TGCAGTGCCGACTCAAGCGGGAGGGGACCTGTCACAGATACGCAGTATTTT.

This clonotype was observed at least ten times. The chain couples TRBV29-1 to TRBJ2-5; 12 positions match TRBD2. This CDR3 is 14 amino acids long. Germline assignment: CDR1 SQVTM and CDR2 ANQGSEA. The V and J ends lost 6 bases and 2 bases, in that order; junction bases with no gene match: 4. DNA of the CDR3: TGCAGCGTAGGCCTAGCGGGAGGGCAAGAGACCCAGTACTTC. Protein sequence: CSVGLAGGQETQYF.

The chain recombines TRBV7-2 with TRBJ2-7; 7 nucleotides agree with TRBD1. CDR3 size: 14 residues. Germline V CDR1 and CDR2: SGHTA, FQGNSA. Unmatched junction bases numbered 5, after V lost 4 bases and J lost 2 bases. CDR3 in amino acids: CASSSGQAPYEQYF. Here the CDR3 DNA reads TGTGCCAGCAGCTCAGGACAGGCCCCCTACGAGCAGTACTTC.

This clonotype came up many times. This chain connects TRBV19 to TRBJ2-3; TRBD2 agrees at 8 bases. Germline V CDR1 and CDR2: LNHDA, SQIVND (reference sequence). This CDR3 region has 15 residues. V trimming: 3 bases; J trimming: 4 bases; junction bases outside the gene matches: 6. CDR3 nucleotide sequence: TGTGCCAGTAGTATGGGAGCGGGAGAATCAGATACGCAGTATTTT. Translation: CASSMGAGESDTQYF.

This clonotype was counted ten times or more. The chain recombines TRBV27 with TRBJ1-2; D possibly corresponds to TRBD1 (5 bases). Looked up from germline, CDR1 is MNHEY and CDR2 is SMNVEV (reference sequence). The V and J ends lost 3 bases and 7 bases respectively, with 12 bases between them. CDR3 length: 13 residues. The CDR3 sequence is CASSFGGTAGYTF. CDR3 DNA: TGTGCCAGCAGTTTCGGAGGGACGGCTGGCTACACCTTC.

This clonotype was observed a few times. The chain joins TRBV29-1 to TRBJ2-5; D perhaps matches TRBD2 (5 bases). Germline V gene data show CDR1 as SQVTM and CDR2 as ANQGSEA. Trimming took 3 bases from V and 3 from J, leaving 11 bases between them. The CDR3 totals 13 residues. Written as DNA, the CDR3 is TGCAGCGTTGATGGGCTAGCTGAAGAGACCCAGTACTTC. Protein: CSVDGLAEETQYF.

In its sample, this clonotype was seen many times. CDR3 in amino acids: CASSGGTGVREKLFF. The CDR3 coding sequence is TGCGCCAGCAGCGGCGGGACAGGGGTTAGGGAAAAACTGTTTTTT. The rearrangement joins TRBV5-1 to TRBJ1-4; 10 bases are a match to TRBD1. Per the germline V gene, CDR1 is SGHRS and CDR2 is YFSETQ. This CDR3 region has 15 residues. V lost 4 bases to trimming and J lost 8 bases; unmatched junction nucleotides: 8.

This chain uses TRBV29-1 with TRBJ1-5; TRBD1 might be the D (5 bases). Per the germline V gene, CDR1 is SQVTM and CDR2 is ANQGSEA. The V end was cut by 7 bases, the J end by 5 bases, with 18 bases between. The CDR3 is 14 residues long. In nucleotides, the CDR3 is TGCAGCGCCCGGCGATGGAGGGGCGATCAGCCCCAGCATTTT. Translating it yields CSARRWRGDQPQHF.

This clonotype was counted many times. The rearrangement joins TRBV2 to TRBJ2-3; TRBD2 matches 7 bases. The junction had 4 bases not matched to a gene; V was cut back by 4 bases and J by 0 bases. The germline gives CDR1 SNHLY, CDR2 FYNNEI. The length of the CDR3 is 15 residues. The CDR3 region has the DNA TGTGCCAGCAGTGTTCCTAGCGGTAGCACAGATACGCAGTATTTT. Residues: CASSVPSGSTDTQYF.

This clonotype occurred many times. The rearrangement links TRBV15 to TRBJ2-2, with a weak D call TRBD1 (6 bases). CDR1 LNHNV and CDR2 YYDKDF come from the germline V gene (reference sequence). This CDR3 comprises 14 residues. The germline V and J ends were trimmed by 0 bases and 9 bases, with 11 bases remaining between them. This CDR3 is CATSRDPQGWELFF. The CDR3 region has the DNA TGTGCCACCAGCAGAGATCCACAGGGATGGGAGCTGTTTTTT.

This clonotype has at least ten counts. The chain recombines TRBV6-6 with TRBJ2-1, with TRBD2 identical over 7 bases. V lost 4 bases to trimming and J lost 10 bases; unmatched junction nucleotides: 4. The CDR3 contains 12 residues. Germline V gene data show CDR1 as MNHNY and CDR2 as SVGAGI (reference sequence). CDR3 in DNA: TGTGCCAGCAGTTCGACAGCGGGGGAGCAGTTCTTC. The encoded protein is CASSSTAGEQFF.